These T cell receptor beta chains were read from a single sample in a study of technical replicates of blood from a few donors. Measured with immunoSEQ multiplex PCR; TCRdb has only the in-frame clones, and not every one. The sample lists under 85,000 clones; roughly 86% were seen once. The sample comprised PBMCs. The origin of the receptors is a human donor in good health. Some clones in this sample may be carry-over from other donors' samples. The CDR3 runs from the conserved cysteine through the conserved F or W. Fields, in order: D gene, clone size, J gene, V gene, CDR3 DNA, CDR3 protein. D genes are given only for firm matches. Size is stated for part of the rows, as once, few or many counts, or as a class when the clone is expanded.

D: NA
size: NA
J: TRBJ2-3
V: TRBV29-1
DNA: TGCAGCGTAGGGGATAGATCAATACGCAGGTATTTT
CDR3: CSVGDRSIRRYF

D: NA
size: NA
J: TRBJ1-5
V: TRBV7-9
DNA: TGTGCCAGCAGCTCAGATAGGGGGGGGGAACTCAATCAGCCCCAGCATTTT
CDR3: CASSSDRGGELNQPQHF

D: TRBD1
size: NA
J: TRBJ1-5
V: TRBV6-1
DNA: TGTGCCAGCAGTGAACCGGGACAGCCAAATCAGCCCCAGCATTTT
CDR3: CASSEPGQPNQPQHF

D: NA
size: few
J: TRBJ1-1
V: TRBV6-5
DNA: TGTGCCAGCAGTTACTCGGGGGCTTGGGTGAAGACTGAAGCTTTCTTT
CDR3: CASSYSGAWVKTEAFF

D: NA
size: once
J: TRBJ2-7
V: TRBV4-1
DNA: TGCGCCCAAGACCAAGCCGGGGGCTACGAGCAGTACTTC
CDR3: CAQDQAGGYEQYF

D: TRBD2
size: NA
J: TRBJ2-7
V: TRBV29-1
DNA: TGCAGCGTTGGGGGGACTAGCATCTCCTACGAGCAGTACTTC
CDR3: CSVGGTSISYEQYF

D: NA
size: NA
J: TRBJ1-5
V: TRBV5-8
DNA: TGTGCCAGCAGCTTGGGGGACATCCCGGGTAATCAGCCCCAGCATTTT
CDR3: CASSLGDIPGNQPQHF

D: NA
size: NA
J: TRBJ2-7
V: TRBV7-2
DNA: TGTGCCAGCAGCTTAACCCAGTCCCAGGGGGAGCAGTACTTC
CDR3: CASSLTQSQGEQYF

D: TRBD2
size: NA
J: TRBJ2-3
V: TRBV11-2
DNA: TGTGCCAGCAGCTCGGGACTAGCGGGACTGAGCACAGATACGCAGTATTTT
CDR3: CASSSGLAGLSTDTQYF

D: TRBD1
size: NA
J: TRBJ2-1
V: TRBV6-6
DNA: TGTGCCAGCAGTGGGGACAGGGCGGGGGATGAGCAGTTCTTC
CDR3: CASSGDRAGDEQFF

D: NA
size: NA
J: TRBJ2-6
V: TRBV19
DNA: TGTGCCAGTAAGATAGGGGGTAACTCTGGGGCCAACGTCCTGACTTTC
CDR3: CASKIGGNSGANVLTF

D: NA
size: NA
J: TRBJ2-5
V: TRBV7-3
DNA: TGTGCCAGCAGCTCCGGACTGGGGGAGACCCAGTACTTC
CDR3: CASSSGLGETQYF

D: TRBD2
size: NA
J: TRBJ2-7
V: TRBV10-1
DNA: TGCGCCAGCAGTGAGTTCGGCGGGAGACCACCCTACGAGCAGTACTTC
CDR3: CASSEFGGRPPYEQYF

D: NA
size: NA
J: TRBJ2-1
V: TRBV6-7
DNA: TGTGCCAGCAGTTACTCGGAACGGGTCAACAATGAGCAGTTCTTC
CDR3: CASSYSERVNNEQFF

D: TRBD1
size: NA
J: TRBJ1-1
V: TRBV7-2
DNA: TGTGCCAGCACTTTACTGACAGGGGTGAACACTGAAGCTTTCTTT
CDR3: CASTLLTGVNTEAFF

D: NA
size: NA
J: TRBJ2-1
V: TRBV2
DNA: TGTGCCAGCATCCCCGAGACTATGAGCTCCTACAATGAGCAGTTCTTC
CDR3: CASIPETMSSYNEQFF

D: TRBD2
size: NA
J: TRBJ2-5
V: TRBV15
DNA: TGTGCCACCAGCAGAGATCGCGGACTAGCCATCCTAGAGACCCAGTACTTC
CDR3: CATSRDRGLAILETQYF

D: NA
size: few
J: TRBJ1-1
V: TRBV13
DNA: TGTGCCAGCAGCTTGGCAGGGGTAAACACTGAAGCTTTCTTT
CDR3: CASSLAGVNTEAFF

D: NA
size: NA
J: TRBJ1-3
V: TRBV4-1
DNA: TGCGCCAGCAGCCAGGACGGGGGCTCTGGAAACACCATATATTTT
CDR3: CASSQDGGSGNTIYF

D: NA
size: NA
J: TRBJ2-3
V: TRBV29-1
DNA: TGCAGCGCTACCTCTAGCAGTAGCACAGATACGCAGTATTTT
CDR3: CSATSSSSTDTQYF

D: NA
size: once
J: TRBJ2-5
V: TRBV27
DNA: TGTGCCAGCAGCGTTTTGCGGGGCAGACAAGAGACCCAGTACTTC
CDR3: CASSVLRGRQETQYF

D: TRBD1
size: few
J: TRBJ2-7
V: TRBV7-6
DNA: TGTGCCAGCAGCCCGGGGACAGGGGGCTTGCTGATGTACGAGCAGTACTTC
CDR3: CASSPGTGGLLMYEQYF

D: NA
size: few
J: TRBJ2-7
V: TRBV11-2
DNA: TGTGCCAGCAGCCGGGGGTACGAGCAGTACTTC
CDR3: CASSRGYEQYF

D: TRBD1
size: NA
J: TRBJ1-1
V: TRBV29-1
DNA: TGCAGCGTCCGGACAGGGGGCACTGAAGCTTTCTTT
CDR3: CSVRTGGTEAFF

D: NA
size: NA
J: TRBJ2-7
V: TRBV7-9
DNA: TGTGCCAGCAGCTCAGAGGGCGGTCCCTACGAGCAGTACTTC
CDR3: CASSSEGGPYEQYF

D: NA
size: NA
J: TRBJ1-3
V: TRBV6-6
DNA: TGTGCCAGCAGTTTCCTGACAGTCTCTGGAAACACCATATATTTT
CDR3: CASSFLTVSGNTIYF

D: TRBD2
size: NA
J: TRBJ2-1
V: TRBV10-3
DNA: TGTGCCATCAGAAGGGGGACTAGCGGACTCAATGAGCAGTTCTTC
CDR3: CAIRRGTSGLNEQFF

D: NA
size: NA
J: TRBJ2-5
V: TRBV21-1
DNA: TGTGCCAGCAGCAAAGGGGGCAGGATGGGGGAGACCCAGTACTTC
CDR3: CASSKGGRMGETQYF

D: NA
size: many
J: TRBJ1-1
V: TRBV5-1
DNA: TGCGCCAGCAGCCAAGAATTTCAGGGAGGCACTGAAGCTTTCTTT
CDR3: CASSQEFQGGTEAFF

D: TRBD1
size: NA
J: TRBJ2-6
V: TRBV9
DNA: TGTGCCAGCAGCGTCTCCGGGACAGGGGTTTCTGGGGCCAACGTCCTGACTTTC
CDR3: CASSVSGTGVSGANVLTF

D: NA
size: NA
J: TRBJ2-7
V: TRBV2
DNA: TGTGCCAGCAGCCGGGACTTCTTCTCCTACGAGCAGTACTTC
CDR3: CASSRDFFSYEQYF

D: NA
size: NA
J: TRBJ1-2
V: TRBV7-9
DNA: TGTGCCAGCAGTCTTGTAAGGGACTGGAACTATGGCTACACCTTC
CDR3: CASSLVRDWNYGYTF

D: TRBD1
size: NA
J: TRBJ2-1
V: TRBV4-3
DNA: TGCGCCAGCAGCCCAGGGACAGGGGGTTGGGAGCAGTTCTTC
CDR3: CASSPGTGGWEQFF

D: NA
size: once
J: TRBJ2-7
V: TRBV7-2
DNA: TGTGCCAGCAGCAATTCCAGGGGCGAGCAGTACTTC
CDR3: CASSNSRGEQYF

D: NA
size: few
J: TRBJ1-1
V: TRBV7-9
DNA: TGTGCCAGCAGCTCGAGACAAAACACTGAAGCTTTCTTT
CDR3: CASSSRQNTEAFF

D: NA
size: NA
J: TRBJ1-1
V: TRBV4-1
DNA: TGCGCCAGCAGCCAAACAGGGTTCGGGCAAGCTTTCTTT
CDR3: CASSQTGFGQAFF

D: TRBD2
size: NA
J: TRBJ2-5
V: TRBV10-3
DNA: TGTGCCATCAGTGAGTGGGAGGGACCCCAAGAGACCCAGTACTTC
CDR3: CAISEWEGPQETQYF

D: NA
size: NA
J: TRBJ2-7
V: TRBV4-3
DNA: TGCGCCAGCAGCCAAGGTATGAGCTCCTACGAGCAGTACTTC
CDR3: CASSQGMSSYEQYF

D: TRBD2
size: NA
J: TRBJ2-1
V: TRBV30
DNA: TGTGCCTGGAGTGGCCCGGGACTAGCGGGATATGAGCAGTTCTTC
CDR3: CAWSGPGLAGYEQFF

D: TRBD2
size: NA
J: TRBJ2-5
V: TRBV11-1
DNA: TGTGCCAGCAGCTTAGAAGGTAGCGGGGGACAAGAGACCCAGTACTTC
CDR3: CASSLEGSGGQETQYF

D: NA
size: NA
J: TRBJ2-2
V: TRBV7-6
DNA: TGTGCCAGCAGCTCGCGGACAGTGAACACCGGGGAGCTGTTTTTT
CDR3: CASSSRTVNTGELFF

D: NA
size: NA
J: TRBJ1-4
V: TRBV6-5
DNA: TGTGCCAGCAGTTACTCGACCGCCCAGAGGGAAAAACTGTTTTTT
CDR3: CASSYSTAQREKLFF

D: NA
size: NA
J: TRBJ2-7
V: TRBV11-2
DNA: TGTGCCAGCACCGACGTCACATCTAGTTTCCACGAGCAGTACTTC
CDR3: CASTDVTSSFHEQYF

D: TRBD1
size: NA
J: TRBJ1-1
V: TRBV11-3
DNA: TGTGCCAGCAGCTTAGATCAGGGGGAAACTGAAGCTTTCTTT
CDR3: CASSLDQGETEAFF

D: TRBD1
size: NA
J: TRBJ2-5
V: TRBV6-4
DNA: TGTGCCAGCCTGACAGGGGGTTGGGGCTGGCCCCCCGAGACCCAGTACTTC
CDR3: CASLTGGWGWPPETQYF

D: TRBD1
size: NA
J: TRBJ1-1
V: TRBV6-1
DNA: TGTGCCAGCAGTGGGGACAGAAGGAACACTGAAGCTTTCTTT
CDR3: CASSGDRRNTEAFF

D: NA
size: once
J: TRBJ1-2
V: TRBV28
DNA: TGTGCCAGCAGTCTCCAGACAGGCCTCTATGGCTACACCTTC
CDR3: CASSLQTGLYGYTF

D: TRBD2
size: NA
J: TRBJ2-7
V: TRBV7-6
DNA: TGTGCCAGCAGCTTAGGGACTAGCGGAAGCTACGAGCAGTACTTC
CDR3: CASSLGTSGSYEQYF

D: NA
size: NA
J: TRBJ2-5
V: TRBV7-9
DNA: TGTGCCAGCAGCTTAGTAGCGACAGGGAGGGAGACCCAGTACTTC
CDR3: CASSLVATGRETQYF

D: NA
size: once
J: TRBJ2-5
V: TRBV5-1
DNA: TGCGCCAGCAGAAAAGGAAGCGGCCAAGAGACCCAGTACTTC
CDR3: CASRKGSGQETQYF

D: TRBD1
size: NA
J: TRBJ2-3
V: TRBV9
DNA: TGTGCCAGCAGCGTAGGGCAGGGGGGCACAGATACGCAGTATTTT
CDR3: CASSVGQGGTDTQYF

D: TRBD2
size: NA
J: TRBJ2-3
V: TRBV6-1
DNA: TGTGCCAGCAGGGCGGGGGATTATTCGTCTCATACGCAGTATTTT
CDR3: CASRAGDYSSHTQYF

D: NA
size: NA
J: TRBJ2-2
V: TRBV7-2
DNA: TGTGCCAGCAGCTTATATTCGGGAGTTGGTACCGGGGAGCTGTTTTTT
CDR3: CASSLYSGVGTGELFF

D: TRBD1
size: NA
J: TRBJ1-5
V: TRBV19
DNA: TGTGCCAGTAGTATCGAAGGGGGCGGCAATCAGCCCCAGCATTTT
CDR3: CASSIEGGGNQPQHF

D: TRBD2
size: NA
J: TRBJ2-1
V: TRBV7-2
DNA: TGTGCCAGCAGCCTGGGACTAGCAGGGGGGAATGAGCAGTTCTTC
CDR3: CASSLGLAGGNEQFF

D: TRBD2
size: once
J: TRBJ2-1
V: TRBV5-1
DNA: TGCGCCAGCAGCCCGACCGTAGCGGGGGGCTACAATGAGCAGTTCTTC
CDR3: CASSPTVAGGYNEQFF

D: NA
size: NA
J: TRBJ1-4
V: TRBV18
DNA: TGTGCCAGCTCACAACAGGGTGCAACTAATGAAAAACTGTTTTTT
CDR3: CASSQQGATNEKLFF